This T cell receptor (beta chain) originates from a study of cytomegalovirus exposure and HLA in healthy donors. Only one count was recorded for this clone. Its matching antigen is unknown. Study-level results: There were three CMV-associated chains whose specificity for CMV antigens was confirmed in vitro.

Only in-frame clones appear in the TCRdb table, and some are missing; sequencing was by immunoSEQ multiplex PCR. The sample contains more than 85,000 clones, roughly nine tenths of which appear only once. The sample comprised PBMCs. The receptor was derived from a woman between 18 and 29 years old in good health and CMV-seronegative.

The CDR3 DNA reads as TGTGCCAGCAGTCCGACAGGGCTCTATGGCTACACCTTC. It translates to CASSPTGLYGYTF. This chain uses TRBV28 with TRBJ1-2; 7 bases are a match to TRBD1. The ends lost 5 bases at V and 4 bases at J; junction bases unmatched: 4. CDR1 is MDHEN, CDR2 SYDVKM, per germline. CDR3 length: 13 amino acids.